This T cell receptor (beta chain) was sequenced during a study of blood T cell repertoires in COVID-19. Germline V CDR1 and CDR2: SGHDT, YYEEEE. Trimming took 0 bases from V and 7 from J, leaving 7 bases between them. This CDR3 contains 12 residues. In the original analysis: Reference gene primer amplification gave estimated nucleated cell counts. Only in-frame clones appear in the TCRdb table, and some are missing; sequencing was by immunoSEQ multiplex PCR. V, J and clone size were drawn from that table, and D and trimming were deduced from the DNA. The sample lists some 300,000 clones; roughly 88% were seen once.

This chain joins TRBV5-6 and TRBJ1-2; no clear D. Source material: peripheral blood. The source is a woman aged 25-40 years who had recovered from COVID-19. CDR3 sequence: CASSLESVGYTF. In DNA, the CDR3 is TGTGCCAGCAGCTTGGAGTCGGTTGGCTACACCTTC.